This is a list of T cell receptor beta chains from one sample in a study of CD8 T cells in ankylosing spondylitis. TCRdb re-analysed the 5' RACE reads in MiXCR, keeping a single row per CDR3 protein. The table shows a few hundred thousand distinct CDR3 sequences, with 20% to 25% occurring only once. The material sequenced was blood, either unsorted or a sorted T cell fraction (not recorded which). The receptor set was obtained from a male donor with ankylosing spondylitis. The CDR3 runs from the conserved cysteine through the conserved F or W. A D gene is named only where the DNA matches it firmly. Rows give clone size only sometimes, using once, few, many, or a class for an expanded clone.

J: TRBJ1-1
D: -
V: TRBV3-1
size: few
CDR3: CASSPWGGLENTEAFF
DNA: TGTGCCAGCAGCCCCTGGGGGGGCTTGGAGAACACTGAAGCTTTCTTT

J: TRBJ1-1
D: -
V: TRBV4-2
size: many
CDR3: CASSLDSGNTEAFF
DNA: TGTGCCAGCAGCCTGGACAGCGGGAACACTGAAGCTTTCTTT

J: TRBJ2-7
D: -
V: TRBV7-3
size: few
CDR3: CASSRSNGEQYF
DNA: TGTGCCAGCAGCCGTAGCAATGGCGAGCAGTACTTC

J: TRBJ2-3
D: -
V: TRBV18
size: -
CDR3: CASSPLETLYTDTQYF
DNA: TGTGCCAGCTCACCACTAGAAACCCTTTACACAGATACGCAGTATTTT

J: TRBJ2-3
D: -
V: TRBV12-3/TRBV12-4
size: -
CDR3: CASSFLPDTQYF
DNA: TGTGCCAGCAGTTTCCTGCCGGATACGCAGTATTTT

J: TRBJ2-3
D: TRBD1
V: TRBV20-1
size: -
CDR3: CSAASLTGAADTQYF
DNA: TGCAGTGCCGCATCCCTAACAGGGGCCGCAGATACGCAGTATTTT

J: TRBJ2-2
D: TRBD1
V: TRBV12-3/TRBV12-4
size: -
CDR3: CASRPDRGRLSGELFF
DNA: TGTGCCAGCAGGCCGGACAGGGGGCGCCTAAGCGGGGAGCTGTTTTTT

J: TRBJ2-1
D: TRBD2
V: TRBV4-3
size: many
CDR3: CASSRLAGDDNEQFF
DNA: TGCGCCAGCAGCCGATTAGCGGGAGATGACAATGAGCAGTTCTTC

J: TRBJ2-1
D: -
V: TRBV7-3
size: -
CDR3: CASSLSGLGVGEQFF
DNA: TGTGCCAGCAGCTTATCAGGACTGGGCGTGGGGGAGCAGTTCTTC

J: TRBJ2-1
D: TRBD2
V: TRBV5-4
size: -
CDR3: CASSLSSTSGPYNERFF
DNA: TGTGCCAGCAGCTTGTCTTCGACTAGCGGTCCCTACAATGAGCGGTTCTTC

J: TRBJ2-2
D: -
V: TRBV5-1
size: -
CDR3: CASSLRLGSDTGELFF
DNA: TGCGCCAGCAGCTTACGGTTGGGGTCGGACACCGGGGAGCTGTTTTTT

J: TRBJ2-1
D: -
V: TRBV11-2
size: -
CDR3: CASSLVGGLNEQFF
DNA: TGTGCCAGCAGCTTAGTTGGCGGGCTCAATGAGCAGTTCTTC

J: TRBJ2-1
D: TRBD2
V: TRBV19
size: many
CDR3: CASSIQRWTRVSSYNEQFF
DNA: TGTGCCAGTAGTATACAACGTTGGACTAGAGTAAGCTCCTACAATGAGCAGTTCTTC

J: TRBJ2-2
D: TRBD1
V: TRBV11-1
size: -
CDR3: CASSDPGQRLPSNTGELFF
DNA: TGTGCCAGCAGCGATCCGGGACAGCGTCTCCCTTCGAACACCGGGGAGCTGTTTTTT

J: TRBJ2-7
D: TRBD2
V: TRBV4-2
size: few
CDR3: CASSQGSRGLAGGSEQYF
DNA: TGTGCCAGCAGCCAGGGAAGCAGGGGACTAGCGGGAGGAAGCGAGCAGTACTTC

J: TRBJ2-1
D: -
V: TRBV20-1
size: -
CDR3: CSARDLRGSYNEQFF
DNA: TGCAGTGCTAGAGATTTACGCGGGTCGTACAATGAGCAGTTCTTC

J: TRBJ2-3
D: -
V: TRBV5-8
size: -
CDR3: CASSLGIKQYF
DNA: TGTGCCAGCAGCTTGGGAATTAAGCAGTATTTT

J: TRBJ2-1
D: TRBD2
V: TRBV3-1
size: -
CDR3: CASSKLAGRINEQFF
DNA: TGTGCCAGCAGCAAATTAGCGGGGAGGATTAATGAGCAGTTCTTC

J: TRBJ2-7
D: -
V: TRBV13
size: -
CDR3: CASSLKPQSSYEQYF
DNA: TGTGCCAGCAGCTTAAAGCCACAGAGCTCCTACGAGCAGTACTTC

J: TRBJ2-5
D: -
V: TRBV5-1
size: many
CDR3: CASSFGVQETQYF
DNA: TGCGCCAGCAGCTTCGGGGTTCAAGAGACCCAGTACTTC